These 17 T cell receptor beta chains came from one sample sequenced in a study of T cell clones after liver transplantation (dated by TCRdb to the late 2010s). In light of the paper, this sample's time point label describes: pre-transplant. Libraries were constructed by the immunoSEQ multiplex PCR assay. Entries here come from immuneACCESS through TCRdb and include only in-frame sequences with V and J called. Some clones fail to appear in such tables; in the studies checked, an unresolved V gene covers under half of the shortfall, and the cause of the remainder is unknown. This sample gives roughly 20,000 clones in total; around 90% of them show up just once. The ten largest clones take up 13% of the sample. This specimen consisted of CD8+ T cells from blood, obtained before liver transplant. Receptors originate from a human donor who received a liver transplant.

The chain couples TRBV28 to TRBJ1-5; D remains ambiguous. V was clipped by 7 bases and J by 4 bases, with 11 bases between them. The CDR3 totals 13 residues. Per the germline V gene, CDR1 is MDHEN and CDR2 is SYDVKM. The CDR3 region has the DNA TGTGCCAGCACCCCGGACGGAAATCAGCCCCAGCATTTT. Amino acids: CASTPDGNQPQHF.

The chain recombines TRBV6-1 with TRBJ1-1; TRBD1 matches at 7 bases. CDR3 length: 14 residues. Per germline, CDR1 MNHNS and CDR2 SASEGT. The junction had 16 bases not matched to a gene; V was cut back by 7 bases and J by 11 bases. CDR3 sequence (DNA): TGTGCCAGCATCGGGCTGGGGGCGGGACAGTGGGCTTTCTTT. Encoded protein: CASIGLGAGQWAFF.

J is TRBJ2-5 and V is TRBV28; TRBD1 matches at 9 bases. The length of the CDR3 is 18 residues. V lost 3 bases to trimming and J lost 2 bases; unmatched junction nucleotides: 13. The germline gives CDR1 MDHEN, CDR2 SYDVKM. CDR3 DNA: TGTGCCAGCAGTTTTGAAGGGGTCGGGACAGGGATACAAGAGACCCAGTACTTC. Protein sequence: CASSFEGVGTGIQETQYF.

This chain connects TRBV28 to TRBJ2-7; 10 bases fit TRBD2. The CDR3 runs to 15 residues. Germline CDR1 and CDR2: MDHEN and SYDVKM. The V segment lost 7 bases and the J segment 1 base; nucleotides outside the gene matches: 7. The CDR3 protein is CASNQAGGPSYEQYF. Written as DNA, the CDR3 is TGTGCCAGCAATCAAGCGGGAGGGCCTTCCTACGAGCAGTACTTC.

The rearrangement links TRBV13 to TRBJ2-1, with 14 bases lining up with TRBD2. The CDR3 runs to 19 residues. Per the germline V gene, CDR1 is PRHDT and CDR2 is FYEKMQ (reference sequence). The ends lost 5 bases at V and 2 bases at J; junction bases unmatched: 11. CDR3 nucleotides: TGTGCCAGCAGCCCTCCGGAGGTGACTAGCGGGAGGGCCTACAATGAGCAGTTCTTC. Amino acid sequence: CASSPPEVTSGRAYNEQFF. Full variable domain (remainder filled in from reference TRBV13 and TRBJ2-1): AAGVIQSPRHLIKEKRETATLKCYPIPRHDTVYWYQQGPGQDPQFLISFYEKMQSDKGSIPDRFSAQQFSDYHSELNMSSLELGDSALYFCASSPPEVTSGRAYNEQFFGPGTRLTVL.

This clone was counted a few times. V gene TRBV6-1 combines with J gene TRBJ1-2, with D possibly matching TRBD1 (5 bases). CDR1 and CDR2 (germline): MNHNS, SASEGT. The V gene lost 7 bases and the J gene lost 8 bases, with 14 bases spanning the gap. CDR3 length: 12 amino acids. For the CDR3, the DNA is TGTGCCAGCATACGGGGGGATAGGGGCTACACCTTC. Protein: CASIRGDRGYTF.

The V call is TRBV6-1, the J call TRBJ2-7, with unresolved D. Trimming removed 7 bases from V and 4 bases from J, with 17 bases in between. Germline assignment: CDR1 MNHNS and CDR2 SASEGT. The CDR3 contains 14 residues. The CDR3 DNA sequence: TGTGCCAGCAATCCGAACACTTTTACTTACGAGCAGTACTTC. Translating it yields CASNPNTFTYEQYF.

The chain is built from TRBV28 and TRBJ2-7; 7 bases line up with TRBD1. V was pared by 5 bases and J by 3 bases, with 10 bases of the junction left unmatched. The germline CDR1 and CDR2 sequences are MDHEN and SYDVKM. CDR3 length: 15 amino acids. As DNA, the CDR3 is TGTGCCAGCAGTCCCCCCCGACAGGGCTTCTACGAGCAGTACTTC. Amino acids: CASSPPRQGFYEQYF.

This chain uses TRBV19 with TRBJ1-5, with D possibly being TRBD1 (5 bases). V was shortened by 8 bases and J by 6 bases, with 11 bases between the two germline ends. The CDR3 totals 12 residues. Germline CDR1 LNHDA, CDR2 SQIVND (reference sequence). Here the CDR3 reads CASRQGSQPQHF. Written as DNA, the CDR3 is TGTGCCAGTCGCCAGGGTAGTCAGCCCCAGCATTTT.

The chain has TRBV7-9 and TRBJ1-5; D uncertain. The CDR3 covers 14 residues. V gave up 1 base and J gave up 2 bases, with 6 bases separating them. Germline CDR1 reads SEHNR; CDR2 reads FQNEAQ (reference sequence). The CDR3 bases are TGTGCCAGCAGCTTAGGGGCAGGCAATCAGCCCCAGCATTTT. It specifies CASSLGAGNQPQHF. Looking up the rest from reference TRBV7-9 and TRBJ1-5 gives the full variable domain: DTGVSQNPRHKITKRGQNVTFRCDPISEHNRLYWYRQTLGQGPEFLTYFQNEAQLEKSRLLSDRFSAERPKGSFSTLEIQRTEQGDSAMYLCASSLGAGNQPQHFGDGTRLSIL.

The chain has TRBV11-2 and TRBJ1-5; D is uncertain. Looked up from germline, CDR1 is SGHAT and CDR2 is FQNNGV. The CDR3 spans 16 residues. Trimming left V 0 bases short and J 0 bases short, with 9 bases between. The CDR3 sequence is CASSLDAAYSNQPQHF. In DNA, the CDR3 is TGTGCCAGCAGCTTAGATGCAGCTTATAGCAATCAGCCCCAGCATTTT. Filled out from reference TRBV11-2 and TRBJ1-5, the complete variable domain reads EAGVAQSPRYKIIEKRQSVAFWCNPISGHATLYWYQQILGQGPKLLIQFQNNGVVDDSQLPKDRFSAERLKGVDSTLKIQPAKLEDSAVYLCASSLDAAYSNQPQHFGDGTRLSIL.

The chain is built from TRBV11-2 and TRBJ2-2, with TRBD2 identical over 7 bases. Germline assignment: CDR1 SGHAT and CDR2 FQNNGV. The CDR3 runs 17 residues. V was pared by 4 bases and J by 4 bases, with 12 bases of the junction left unmatched. The CDR3 loop is CASSSQGSGKVTGELFF. The CDR3 DNA follows: TGTGCCAGCAGCTCGCAAGGGAGCGGGAAAGTCACCGGGGAGCTGTTTTTT.

This chain links TRBV19 with TRBJ2-2, with TRBD1 as a possible D gene (6 bases). Germline V CDR1 and CDR2: LNHDA, SQIVND (reference sequence). V was pared by 2 bases and J by 6 bases, with 10 bases between. The CDR3 runs 14 residues. CDR3 region: CASSISGHPGELFF. CDR3 bases: TGTGCCAGTAGTATATCGGGACACCCCGGGGAGCTGTTTTTT.

The V and J genes are TRBV7-9 and TRBJ1-1; 9 bases are a match to TRBD1. CDR3 size: 16 residues. The V gene end was trimmed by 0 bases and the J gene end by 1 base; junction bases not matched to a gene: 3. Per germline, CDR1 SEHNR and CDR2 FQNEAQ (reference sequence). CDR3 DNA: TGTGCCAGCAGCTTAGCCTTACAGGGGGCGAACACTGAAGCTTTCTTT. Its protein is CASSLALQGANTEAFF.

The rearrangement uses TRBV6-5 and TRBJ2-7; D call uncertain. Germline CDR1 is MNHEY and CDR2 is SVGAGI. The CDR3 totals 13 residues. With 2 bases removed from V and 0 bases from J, the gap between germline ends came to 5 bases. The CDR3 DNA sequence: TGTGCCAGCAGTTACGGCGACTCCTACGAGCAGTACTTC. Its protein product is CASSYGDSYEQYF.

This chain uses TRBV6-5 with TRBJ2-1; D gene ambiguous. Germline CDR1 is MNHEY and CDR2 is SVGAGI. CDR3 length: 13 residues. V was pared by 0 bases and J by 15 bases, with 15 bases between. CDR3: CASSYSPMKERFF. CDR3 DNA sequence: TGTGCCAGCAGTTACTCCCCAATGAAGGAGAGGTTCTTC.

The chain combines TRBV2 with TRBJ2-7, with 8 bases lining up with TRBD1. CDR3 size: 13 residues. V lost 6 bases to trimming and J lost 3 bases; unmatched junction nucleotides: 4. Germline V gene data show CDR1 as SNHLY and CDR2 as FYNNEI. CDR3 residues: CASREDRDYEQYF. For the CDR3, the DNA is TGTGCCAGCAGGGAGGACAGGGACTACGAGCAGTACTTC.